This TCR beta chain was observed in a study of metastatic and nonmetastatic thyroid tumors. In the study overall: Blood and tumor or nodule tissue repertoires from malignant and benign thyroid patients were compared.

Notes on the study in general: Significantly greater TCR beta diversity was reportedly found in malignant thyroid tumors than in benign nodules (in blood and tumor).

Points on this clone: Its antigen is still unknown.

This CDR3 contains 12 residues. Germline V lookup: CDR1 GTSNPN, CDR2 SVGIG (reference sequence). V was shortened by 8 bases and J by 4 bases, with 14 bases between the two germline ends. All patients were treatment-naive before thyroid surgery. As originally analysed: Variation in CDR3 across clinicopathological groups served as the basis for constructing a distant-metastasis classifier in papillary thyroid cancer. Through MiXCR, TCRdb re-clonotyped the PCR reads. The authors' filters were not applied to this entry. The table records roughly 20,000 clones, over 25% of them present only once. The receptor's source is a male donor with papillary thyroid cancer or a benign thyroid nodule (not recorded which). Some clones in this sample may be carry-over from other donors' samples. The chain has TRBV30 and TRBJ1-2; D not resolved. Source material: tumor tissue. The CDR3 region is CAGSSVFYGYTF. As DNA, the CDR3 is TGTGCCGGCTCCTCCGTATTCTATGGCTACACCTTC. The full variable domain, rest sourced from reference TRBV30 and TRBJ1-2, is SQTIHQWPATLVQPVGSPLSLECTVEGTSNPNLYWYRQAAGRGLQLLFYSVGIGQISSEVPQNLSASRPQDRQFILSSKKLLLSDSGFYLCAGSSVFYGYTFGSGTRLTVV.